Sequencing of this T cell receptor beta chain was carried out in a study of blood T cell repertoires in COVID-19. Study background: The cDNA or gDNA used as material had been derived from T cells, B-cell-depleted T cells, or PBMCs.

Germline lookup yields CDR1 LNHDA and CDR2 SQIVND (reference sequence). Trimming pared 2 bases from V and 7 bases from J, leaving 8 bases between. This CDR3 has 13 amino acids. Per the original methods: Estimates of nucleated cell counts were drawn from the amplification of reference gene primers. TCRdb's table, derived via immunoSEQ multiplex PCR, lists solely in-frame clones and lacks some. D and trimming come from the DNA, and the V and J calls and clone size come from that table. The repertoire holds 150,000 to 200,000 clones, with about 77% as singletons. This sequence originates from a woman aged 80 or over with active or convalescent COVID-19. This chain links TRBV19 with TRBJ2-2, with unresolved D. Sequencing used peripheral blood. The CDR3 bases are TGTGCCAGTAGTATATATGGCATCGGGGAGCTGTTTTTT. Translated, it gives CASSIYGIGELFF.